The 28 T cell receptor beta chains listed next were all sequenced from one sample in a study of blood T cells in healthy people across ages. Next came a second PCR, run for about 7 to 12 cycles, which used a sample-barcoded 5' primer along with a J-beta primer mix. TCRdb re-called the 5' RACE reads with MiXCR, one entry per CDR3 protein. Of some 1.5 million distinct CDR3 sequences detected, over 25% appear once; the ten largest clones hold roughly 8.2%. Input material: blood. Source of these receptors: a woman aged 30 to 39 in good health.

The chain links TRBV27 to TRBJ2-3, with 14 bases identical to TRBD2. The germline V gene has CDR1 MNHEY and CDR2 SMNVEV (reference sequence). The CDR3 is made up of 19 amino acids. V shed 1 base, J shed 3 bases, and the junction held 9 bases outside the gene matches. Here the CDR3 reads CASSLYPNRLAGGTDTQYF. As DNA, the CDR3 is TGTGCCAGCAGTTTATATCCCAACCGACTAGCGGGGGGGACAGATACGCAGTATTTT.

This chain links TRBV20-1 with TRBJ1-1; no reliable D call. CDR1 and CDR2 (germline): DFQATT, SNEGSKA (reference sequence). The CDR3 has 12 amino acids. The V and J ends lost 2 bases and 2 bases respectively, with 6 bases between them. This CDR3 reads CSARPPNTEAFF. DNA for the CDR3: TGCAGTGCTAGACCCCCAAACACTGAAGCTTTCTTT.

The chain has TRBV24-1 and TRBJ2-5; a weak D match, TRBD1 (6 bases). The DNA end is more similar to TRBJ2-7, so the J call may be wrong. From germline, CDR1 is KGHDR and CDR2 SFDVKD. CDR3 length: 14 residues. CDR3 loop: CATSDFSGHYEQYF. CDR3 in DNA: TGTGCCACCAGTGACTTTTCGGGACATTACGAGCAGTACTTC.

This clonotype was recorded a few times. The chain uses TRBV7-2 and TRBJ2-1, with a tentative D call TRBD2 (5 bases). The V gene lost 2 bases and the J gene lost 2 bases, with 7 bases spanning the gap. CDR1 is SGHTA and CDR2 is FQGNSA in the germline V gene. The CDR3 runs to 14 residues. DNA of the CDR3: TGTGCCAGCAGCTTAACTAGGGCCTACAATGAGCAGTTCTTC. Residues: CASSLTRAYNEQFF.

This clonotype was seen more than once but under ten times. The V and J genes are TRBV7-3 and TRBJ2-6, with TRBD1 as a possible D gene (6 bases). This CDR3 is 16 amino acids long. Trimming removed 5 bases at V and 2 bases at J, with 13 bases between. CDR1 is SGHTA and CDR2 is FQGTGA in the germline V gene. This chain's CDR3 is CASSTQGVAGANVLTF. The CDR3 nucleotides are TGTGCCAGCAGCACACAGGGAGTAGCTGGGGCCAACGTCCTGACTTTC. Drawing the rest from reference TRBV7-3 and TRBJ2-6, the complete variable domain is GAGVSQTPSNKVTEKGKYVELRCDPISGHTALYWYRQSLGQGPEFLIYFQGTGAADDSGLPNDRFFAVRPEGSVSTLKIQRTERGDSAVYLCASSTQGVAGANVLTFGAGSRLTVL.

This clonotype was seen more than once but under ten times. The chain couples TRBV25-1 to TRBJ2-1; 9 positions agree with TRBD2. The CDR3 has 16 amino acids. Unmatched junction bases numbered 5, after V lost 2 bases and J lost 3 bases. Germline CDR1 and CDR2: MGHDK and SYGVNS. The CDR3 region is CASSEGGSGSYNEQFF. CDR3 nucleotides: TGTGCCAGCAGTGAAGGTGGTAGCGGGAGCTACAATGAGCAGTTCTTC.

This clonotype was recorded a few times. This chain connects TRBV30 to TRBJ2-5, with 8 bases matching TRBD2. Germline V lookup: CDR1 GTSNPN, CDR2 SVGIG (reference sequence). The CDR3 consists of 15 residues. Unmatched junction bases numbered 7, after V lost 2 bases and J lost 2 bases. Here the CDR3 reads CAWSPGTSSQETQYF. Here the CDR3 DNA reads TGTGCCTGGAGTCCAGGGACTAGTTCTCAAGAGACCCAGTACTTC.

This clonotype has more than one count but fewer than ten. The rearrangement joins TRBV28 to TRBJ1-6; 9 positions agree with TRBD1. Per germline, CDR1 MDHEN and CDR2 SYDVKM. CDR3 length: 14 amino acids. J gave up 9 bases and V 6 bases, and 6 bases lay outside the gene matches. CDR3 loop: CASSTGTGLSPLHF. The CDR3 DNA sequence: TGTGCCAGCAGCACCGGGACAGGGCTTTCACCCCTCCACTTT.

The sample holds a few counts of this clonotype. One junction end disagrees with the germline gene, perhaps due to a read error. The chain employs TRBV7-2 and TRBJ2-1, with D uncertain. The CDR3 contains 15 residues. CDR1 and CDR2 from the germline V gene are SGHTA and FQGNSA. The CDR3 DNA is TGTGCCGGCAGCCGAACATACAACTCCTACAATGAGCAGTTCTTC. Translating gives CAGSRTYNSYNEQFF.

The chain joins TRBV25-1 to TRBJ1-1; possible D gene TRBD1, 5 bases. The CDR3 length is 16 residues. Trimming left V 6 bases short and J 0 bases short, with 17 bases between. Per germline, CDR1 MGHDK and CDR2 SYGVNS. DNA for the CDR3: TGTGCCAGCAGGGGGACCGTCGGGTCTATGAACACTGAAGCTTTCTTT. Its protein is CASRGTVGSMNTEAFF. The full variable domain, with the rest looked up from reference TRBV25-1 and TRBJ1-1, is EADIYQTPRYLVIGTGKKITLECSQTMGHDKMYWYQQDPGMELHLIHYSYGVNSTEKGDLSSESTVSRIRTEHFPLTLESARPSHTSQYLCASRGTVGSMNTEAFFGQGTRLTVV.

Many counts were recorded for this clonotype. The CDR3, as DNA: TGCAGTGCTAGAGATTCCCAGGGGTCGTGGTCTAGGCTCGAGCAGTACTTC. Amino acids: CSARDSQGSWSRLEQYF. V gene TRBV20-1 combines with J gene TRBJ2-7; D may be TRBD1 (6 bases). CDR1 is DFQATT and CDR2 is SNEGSKA in the germline V gene (reference sequence). The CDR3 is made up of 17 amino acids. Trimming pared 0 bases from V and 6 bases from J, leaving 24 bases between.

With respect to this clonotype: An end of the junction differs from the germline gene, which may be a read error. CDR3 sequence reads: CASSVAAGGFNYGYTF. The CDR3 DNA reads as TGTGCCAGCAGCGTAGCCGCAGGGGGCTTCAACTATGGCTACACCTTC. V usage is TRBV7-2 and J usage is TRBJ1-2, with 8 bases matching TRBD1. The CDR3 sequence is 16 residues long. Germline lookup yields CDR1 SGHTA and CDR2 FQGNSA. The variable domain in full, with the rest retrieved from reference TRBV7-2 and TRBJ1-2, is GAGVSQSPSNKVTEKGKDVELRCDPISGHTALYWYRQSLGQGLEFLIYFQGNSAPDKSGLPSDRFSAERTGGSVSTLTIQRTQQEDSAVYLCASSVAAGGFNYGYTFGSGTRLTVV.

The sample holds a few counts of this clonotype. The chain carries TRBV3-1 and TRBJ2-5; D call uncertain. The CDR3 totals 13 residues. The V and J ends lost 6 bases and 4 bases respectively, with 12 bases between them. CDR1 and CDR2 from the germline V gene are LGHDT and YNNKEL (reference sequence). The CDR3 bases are TGTGCCAGCAGACATCCCCTCCGAGAGACCCAGTACTTC. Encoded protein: CASRHPLRETQYF.

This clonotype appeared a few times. The CDR3 spells CASSLSGPDGKLFF. CDR3 nucleotide sequence: TGTGCCAGCAGCTTATCGGGCCCGGACGGGAAACTGTTTTTT. The genes are TRBV7-2 and TRBJ1-4; D is unresolved. V was pared by 2 bases and J by 11 bases, with 15 bases between. Germline V gene lookup returns CDR1 SGHTA and CDR2 FQGNSA. The CDR3 has 14 amino acids.

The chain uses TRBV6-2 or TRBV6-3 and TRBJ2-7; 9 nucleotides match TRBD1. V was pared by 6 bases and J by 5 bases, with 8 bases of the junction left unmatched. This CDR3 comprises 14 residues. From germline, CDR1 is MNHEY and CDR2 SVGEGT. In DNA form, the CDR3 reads TGTGCCAGCAGGTTGTCGGGACAGGGCAACGAGCAGTACTTC. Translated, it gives CASRLSGQGNEQYF.

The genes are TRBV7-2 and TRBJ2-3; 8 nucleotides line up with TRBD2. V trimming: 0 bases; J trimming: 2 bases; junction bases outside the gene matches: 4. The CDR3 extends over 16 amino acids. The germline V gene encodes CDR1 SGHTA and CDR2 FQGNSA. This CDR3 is CASSLALGLATDTQYF. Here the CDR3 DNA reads TGTGCCAGCAGCTTAGCGTTAGGACTAGCCACAGATACGCAGTATTTT.

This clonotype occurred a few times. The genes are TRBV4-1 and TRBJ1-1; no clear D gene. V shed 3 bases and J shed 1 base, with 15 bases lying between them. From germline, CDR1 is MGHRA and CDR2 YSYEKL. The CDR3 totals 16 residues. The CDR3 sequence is CASSQPTKVANTEAFF. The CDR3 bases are TGCGCCAGCAGCCAGCCCACTAAGGTCGCGAACACTGAAGCTTTCTTT.

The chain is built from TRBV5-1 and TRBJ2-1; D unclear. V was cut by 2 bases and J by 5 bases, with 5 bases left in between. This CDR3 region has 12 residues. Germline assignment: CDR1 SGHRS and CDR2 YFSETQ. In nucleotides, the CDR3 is TGCGCCAGCAGCTTTCCCCACAATGAGCAGTTCTTC. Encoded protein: CASSFPHNEQFF.

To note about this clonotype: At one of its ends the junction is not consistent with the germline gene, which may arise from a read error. The CDR3: CASSSRTEGEPQYF. CDR3 in DNA: TGTGCCAGCAGTTCCCGGACCGAGGGAGAGCCCCAGTACTTC. The chain carries TRBV12-3 or TRBV12-4 and TRBJ2-5; weak D call: TRBD2 (5 bases). This CDR3 comprises 14 residues.

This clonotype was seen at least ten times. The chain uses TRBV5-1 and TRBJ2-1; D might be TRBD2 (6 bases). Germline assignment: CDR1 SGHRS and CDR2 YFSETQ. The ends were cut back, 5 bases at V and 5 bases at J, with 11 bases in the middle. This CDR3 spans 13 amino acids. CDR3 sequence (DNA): TGCGCCAGCAGTCGGTCGGGGGACAATGAGCAGTTCTTC. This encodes CASSRSGDNEQFF. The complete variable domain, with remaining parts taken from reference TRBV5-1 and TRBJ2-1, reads KAGVTQTPRYLIKTRGQQVTLSCSPISGHRSVSWYQQTPGQGLQFLFEYFSETQRNKGNFPGRFSGRQFSNSRSEMNVSTLELGDSALYLCASSRSGDNEQFFGPGTRLTVL.

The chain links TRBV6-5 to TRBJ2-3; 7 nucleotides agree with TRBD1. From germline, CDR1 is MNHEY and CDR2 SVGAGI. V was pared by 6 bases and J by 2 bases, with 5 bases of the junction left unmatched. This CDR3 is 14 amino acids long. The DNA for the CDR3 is TGTGCCAGCAGGCCCGACAGGGCCACAGATACGCAGTATTTT. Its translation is CASRPDRATDTQYF.

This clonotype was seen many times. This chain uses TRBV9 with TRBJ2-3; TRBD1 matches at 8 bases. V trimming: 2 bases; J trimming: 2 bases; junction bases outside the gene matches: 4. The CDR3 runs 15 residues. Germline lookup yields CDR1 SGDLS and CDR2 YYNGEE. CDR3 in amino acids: CASSVTGAPTDTQYF. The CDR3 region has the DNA TGTGCCAGCAGCGTGACAGGGGCTCCCACAGATACGCAGTATTTT.

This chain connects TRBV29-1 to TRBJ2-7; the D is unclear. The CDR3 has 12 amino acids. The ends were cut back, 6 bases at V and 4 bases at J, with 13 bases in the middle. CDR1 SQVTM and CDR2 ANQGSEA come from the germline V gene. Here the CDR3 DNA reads TGCAGCGTGGAGATTGGTCCGTACGAGCAGTACTTC. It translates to CSVEIGPYEQYF.

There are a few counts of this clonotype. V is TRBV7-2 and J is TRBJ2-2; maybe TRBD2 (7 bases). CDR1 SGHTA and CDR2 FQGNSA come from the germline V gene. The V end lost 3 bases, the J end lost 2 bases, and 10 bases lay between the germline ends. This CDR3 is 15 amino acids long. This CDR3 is CASSLWGGNTGELFF. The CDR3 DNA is TGTGCCAGCAGCTTGTGGGGGGGCAACACCGGGGAGCTGTTTTTT.

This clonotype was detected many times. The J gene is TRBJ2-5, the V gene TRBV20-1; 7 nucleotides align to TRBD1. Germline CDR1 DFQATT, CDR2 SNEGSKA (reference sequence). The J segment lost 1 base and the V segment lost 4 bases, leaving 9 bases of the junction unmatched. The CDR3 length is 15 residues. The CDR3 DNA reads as TGCAGTGCTATCAGGGACAGACTAATCCAAGAGACCCAGTACTTC. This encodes CSAIRDRLIQETQYF.

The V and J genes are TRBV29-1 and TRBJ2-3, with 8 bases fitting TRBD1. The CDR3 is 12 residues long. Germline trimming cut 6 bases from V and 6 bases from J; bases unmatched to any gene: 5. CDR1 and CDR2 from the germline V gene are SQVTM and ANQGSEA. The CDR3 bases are TGCAGCGTGGCCGGGACAGGCGATACGCAGTATTTT. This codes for CSVAGTGDTQYF.

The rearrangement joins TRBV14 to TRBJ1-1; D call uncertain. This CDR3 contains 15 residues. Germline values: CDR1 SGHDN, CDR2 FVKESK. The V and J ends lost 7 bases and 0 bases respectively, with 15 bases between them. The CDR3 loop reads CASNRLATVNTEAFF. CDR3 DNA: TGTGCCAGCAACCGCCTTGCCACAGTGAACACTGAAGCTTTCTTT.

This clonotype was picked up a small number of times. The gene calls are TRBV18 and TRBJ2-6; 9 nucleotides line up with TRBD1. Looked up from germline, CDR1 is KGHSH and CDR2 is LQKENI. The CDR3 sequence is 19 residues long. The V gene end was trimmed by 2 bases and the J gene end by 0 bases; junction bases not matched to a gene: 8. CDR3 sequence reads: CASSPWGQGIPSGANVLTF. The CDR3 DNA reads TGTGCCAGCTCACCATGGGGACAGGGAATCCCCTCTGGGGCCAACGTCCTGACTTTC.